A selection of T cell receptor beta chains follows, all from one sample in a study of blood T cell repertoires in COVID-19. Profiling relied on immunoSEQ multiplex PCR, and the TCRdb table lists in-frame clones only, not all of them. The table shows about 45,000 clones, with about 90% occurring only once. Sequences were obtained from peripheral blood. The receptors originated from a human donor in a cohort sampled during active COVID-19. Both conserved end residues are trimmed from each CDR3. A D gene is named only where the DNA matches it firmly.

>TRBV28|.|TRBJ2-4
ASSNPSRGIQY
>TRBV18|.|TRBJ2-2
ASSTQGPGANTGELF
>TRBV5-4|.|TRBJ2-7
ATHVGGSSYEQY
>TRBV24-1|.|TRBJ1-2
AASDLARNYGYT
>TRBV4-1|.|TRBJ1-2
ASSQDRRGYT
>TRBV12-3/TRBV12-4|.|TRBJ1-2
ASTLTANYGYT
>TRBV11-3|.|TRBJ2-3
ASSLDTGSADTQY
>TRBV4-1|TRBD2|TRBJ2-3
ASSQESGGAKDTQY
>TRBV25-1|.|TRBJ1-1
ASSDGQGRSTEAF
>TRBV25-1|TRBD1|TRBJ1-5
ASAGTGYSQPQH
>TRBV7-9|TRBD2|TRBJ2-3
ASSLEGTSRWAPDTQY
>TRBV6-5|TRBD1|TRBJ1-6
ASSYGQGANSPLH
>TRBV27|TRBD1|TRBJ2-7
ASRLTGTGGYEQY
>TRBV10-1|.|TRBJ2-7
ASSPVGRYEQY
>TRBV7-2|.|TRBJ2-3
ASSLRLADTQY
>TRBV5-1|.|TRBJ2-7
ASSLGQISYEQY
>TRBV7-9|.|TRBJ1-1
ASSSRPGLLTEAF
>TRBV6-2/TRBV6-3|.|TRBJ2-7
ASSSRGDEQY
>TRBV23-1|.|TRBJ1-4
ASSQRDKNEKLF
>TRBV7-8|.|TRBJ1-5
ASSPLISNQPQH
>TRBV7-2|.|TRBJ2-7
ASSPAGWGTYEQY
>TRBV5-1|.|TRBJ1-3
ASSSQGSRNTIY
>TRBV6-5|TRBD1|TRBJ2-7
ASRTTGGSSYEQY
>TRBV3-1/TRBV3-2|.|TRBJ2-1
ASSQEAPREQF